Sequencing of this TCR beta chain was carried out in a study of cytomegalovirus exposure and HLA in healthy donors. Findings of the study overall: The authors later linked a missense DCLRE1C variant to TCR beta V- and J-gene trimming. Common viral pathogens seemed, in a later analysis, to connect with several of the most significant clusters. The authors listed around 150 TCR beta chains as cytomegalovirus-associated. Later analysis identified around 15,000 TCR beta sequences associated with HLA alleles, using a false discovery rate threshold of 0.05.

Germline V gives CDR1 MNHEY, CDR2 SMNVEV (reference sequence). V lost 7 bases and J lost 4; bases outside the gene matches: 8. This CDR3 comprises 15 residues. This clone was seen a handful of times. As yet, its antigen is unknown. Vbeta (60) and Jbeta (13) primers were used in the PCR. Some clones are missing from TCRdb's copy, which holds only in-frame ones; the method was immunoSEQ multiplex PCR. Of some 170,000 clones listed, around 80% are singletons. The sample consisted of PBMCs. The chain is built from TRBV27 and TRBJ1-5; 9 bases agree with TRBD1. This clonotype was obtained from a man aged 40-49 years in good health and CMV-seronegative. Written as DNA, the CDR3 is TGTGCCAGCAAACAGGGACAGGGTCCTAATCAGCCCCAGCATTTT. Translation gives CASKQGQGPNQPQHF.